Below, one T cell receptor (beta chain) is given with its context. Its antigen remains unidentified. This specimen comes from a study of T-cell reconstitution after alpha-beta-depleted transplantation in children. The study's findings and limits: Newly generated T cells supplied most T-cell counts and diversity one year post-transplant. After transplant, at about two months, alpha-beta T cells were reportedly derived from several hundred expanded graft clones.

A TCRbeta library incorporating unique molecular identifiers was prepared. TCRdb redid the calling of the PCR reads with MiXCR, one entry per CDR3 protein. The sample lists about 300,000 distinct CDR3 sequences, roughly 8.2% occurring once. V lost 5 bases to trimming and J lost 2 bases, with 16 bases between them. The CDR3 covers 15 residues. The germline V gene has CDR1 SGHTA and CDR2 FQGNSA. Specimen: peripheral blood, collected 360 days after TCRalphabeta/CD19-depleted stem cell transplant. The source of this sequence is a female patient aged 2-10 years who had a stem cell transplant for Fanconi anemia, so the T cells may come from the graft donor. V usage is TRBV7-2 and J usage is TRBJ2-7; D is possibly TRBD2 (5 bases). CDR3 amino acids: CASSPDPGRAYEQYF. CDR3 coding DNA: TGTGCCAGCAGCCCCGACCCGGGGAGAGCCTACGAGCAGTACTTC.